The source of this TCR beta chain is a study of cytomegalovirus exposure and HLA in healthy donors. The ends lost 2 bases at V and 4 bases at J; junction bases unmatched: 9. In germline, CDR1 is MDHEN, CDR2 SYDVKM. This CDR3 is built from 16 residues. As to this clone: As yet, its antigen is unknown.

Findings and caveats of the study: TCR beta chains numbering 164 were designated cytomegalovirus-associated. Clonal expansion was found to be greater in HLA-associated TCR beta chains than in equally common others in a later analysis. Immune exposure information comprised only CMV serostatus.

The PCR ran on 60 Vbeta and 13 Jbeta primers. TCRdb's table, derived via immunoSEQ multiplex PCR, lists solely in-frame clones and lacks some. Among 90,000 to 150,000 clones listed, 77% were seen once. The chain links TRBV28 to TRBJ1-2, with 8 positions matching TRBD1. Sequencing used PBMCs. The TCR originated in a human donor in good health. Here the CDR3 DNA reads TGTGCCAGCAGTTTAGGGTCAGGGGGCGCGTCCTATGGCTACACCTTC. Translation: CASSLGSGGASYGYTF.